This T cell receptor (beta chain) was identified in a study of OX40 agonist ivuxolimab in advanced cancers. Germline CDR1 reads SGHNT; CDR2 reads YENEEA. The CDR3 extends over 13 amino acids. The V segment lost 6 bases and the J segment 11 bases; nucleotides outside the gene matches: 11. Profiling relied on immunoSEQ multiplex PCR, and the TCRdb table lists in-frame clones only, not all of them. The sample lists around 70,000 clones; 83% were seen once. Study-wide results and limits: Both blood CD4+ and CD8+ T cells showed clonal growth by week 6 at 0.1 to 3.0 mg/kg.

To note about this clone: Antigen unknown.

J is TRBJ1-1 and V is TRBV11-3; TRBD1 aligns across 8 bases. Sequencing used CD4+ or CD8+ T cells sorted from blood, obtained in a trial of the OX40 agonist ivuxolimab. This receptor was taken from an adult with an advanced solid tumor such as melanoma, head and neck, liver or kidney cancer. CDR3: CASSLTPDRVAFF. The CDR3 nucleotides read TGTGCCAGCAGTTTAACCCCGGACAGGGTCGCTTTCTTT. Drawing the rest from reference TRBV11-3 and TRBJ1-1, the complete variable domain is EAGVVQSPRYKIIEKKQPVAFWCNPISGHNTLYWYLQNLGQGPELLIRYENEEAVDDSQLPKDRFSAERLKGVDSTLKIQPAELGDSAVYLCASSLTPDRVAFFGQGTRLTVV.